This T cell receptor (beta chain) was observed in a study of T cells after yellow fever vaccination. Universal primer sites and UMIs were introduced during 5'RACE template-switching synthesis of TCR cDNA. Using its own MiXCR run on the 5' RACE reads, TCRdb lists one record per CDR3 protein. The sample has hundreds of thousands of distinct CDR3 sequences; less than 25% are singletons. The CDR3 is 15 residues long. V shed 2 bases and J 3 bases; nucleotides not matched to a gene: 6. Germline CDR1 is DFQATT and CDR2 is SNEGSKA (reference sequence). The chain uses TRBV20-1 and TRBJ2-2; 7 bases agree with TRBD2. This receptor was obtained from a man between 18 and 29 years old who received the YFV17D yellow fever vaccine. The sample here was PBMCs, taken roughly 20 days after the first yellow fever vaccination. The CDR3 loop reads CSARRAGDHTGELFF. In DNA form, the CDR3 reads TGCAGTGCTAGAAGGGCGGGAGACCACACCGGGGAGCTGTTTTTT.